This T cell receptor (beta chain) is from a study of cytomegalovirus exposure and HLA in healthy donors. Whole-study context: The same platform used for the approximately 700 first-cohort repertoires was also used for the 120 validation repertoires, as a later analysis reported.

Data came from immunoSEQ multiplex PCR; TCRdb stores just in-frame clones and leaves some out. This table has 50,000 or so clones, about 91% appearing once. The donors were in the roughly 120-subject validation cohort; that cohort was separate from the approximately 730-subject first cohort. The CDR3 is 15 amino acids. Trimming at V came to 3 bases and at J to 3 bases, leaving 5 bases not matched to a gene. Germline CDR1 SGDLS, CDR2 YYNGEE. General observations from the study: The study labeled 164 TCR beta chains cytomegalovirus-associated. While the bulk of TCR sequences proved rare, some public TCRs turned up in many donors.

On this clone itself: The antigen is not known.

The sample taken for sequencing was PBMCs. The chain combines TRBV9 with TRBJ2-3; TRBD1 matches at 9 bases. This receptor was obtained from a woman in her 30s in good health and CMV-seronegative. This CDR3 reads CASSEQGARTDTQYF. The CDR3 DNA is TGTGCCAGCAGCGAACAGGGGGCTCGAACAGATACGCAGTATTTT.